These 21 T cell receptor beta chains were sequenced from one sample in a study of OX40 agonist ivuxolimab in advanced cancers. Clones were read by immunoSEQ multiplex PCR, and TCRdb kept only the in-frame ones, dropping some. The sample records about 63,000 clones, about 90% being singletons. The specimen comprised CD4+ or CD8+ T cells sorted from blood, sampled in a trial of the OX40 agonist ivuxolimab. The receptors come from an adult with an advanced solid tumor such as melanoma, head and neck, liver or kidney cancer.

The chain carries TRBV29-1 and TRBJ1-2, with no clear D. The CDR3 is made up of 13 amino acids. Germline V CDR1 and CDR2: SQVTM, ANQGSEA. V lost 6 bases, J lost 4 bases, and 15 bases lay in between. CDR3: CSVGLGEVYGYTF. Written as DNA, the CDR3 is TGCAGCGTCGGCTTAGGAGAAGTCTATGGCTACACCTTC.

This chain uses TRBV28 with TRBJ2-7; D possibly matches TRBD1 or TRBD2 (5 bases each). The CDR3 is 14 amino acids. Germline CDR1 is MDHEN and CDR2 is SYDVKM. Trimming removed 7 bases from V and 2 bases from J, with 15 bases in between. The CDR3 sequence: CASIPTGLAYEQYF. The DNA of the CDR3 is TGTGCCAGCATTCCTACAGGACTTGCCTACGAGCAGTACTTC.

This sequence joins TRBV11-3 and TRBJ2-2; 9 nucleotides match TRBD1. In germline, CDR1 is SGHNT, CDR2 YENEEA. Trimming cost V 4 bases and J 6 bases; bases outside gene matches: 6. The CDR3 contains 15 residues. DNA of the CDR3: TGTGCCAGCAGCTCAAGGGACAGGGCGGCCGGGGAGCTGTTTTTT. Encoded protein: CASSSRDRAAGELFF. Variable domain in full (rest from reference TRBV11-3 and TRBJ2-2): EAGVVQSPRYKIIEKKQPVAFWCNPISGHNTLYWYLQNLGQGPELLIRYENEEAVDDSQLPKDRFSAERLKGVDSTLKIQPAELGDSAVYLCASSSRDRAAGELFFGEGSRLTVL.

The chain links TRBV5-4 to TRBJ1-6; D uncertain. Trimming took 4 bases from V and 7 from J, leaving 15 bases between them. The V gene's germline CDR1 is SGHNT and CDR2 YYREEE (reference sequence). This CDR3 contains 15 residues. This CDR3 reads CASSVAQVLNSPLHF. The CDR3 coding sequence is TGTGCCAGCAGCGTGGCTCAGGTATTGAATTCACCCCTCCACTTT.

This chain connects TRBV6-6 to TRBJ1-1; D remains ambiguous. V lost 7 bases and J lost 3, with 9 bases in between. In germline, CDR1 is MNHNY, CDR2 SVGAGI (reference sequence). The CDR3 totals 12 residues. In DNA form, the CDR3 reads TGTGCCAGCACCCAAGTATACACTGAAGCTTTCTTT. This gives the protein CASTQVYTEAFF.

The chain joins TRBV28 to TRBJ1-1, with a weak D call TRBD1 (5 bases). V gave up 3 bases and J gave up 3 bases, with 14 bases separating them. The CDR3 loop spans 15 amino acids. The germline V gene has CDR1 MDHEN and CDR2 SYDVKM. The CDR3 nucleotides read TGTGCCAGCAGTTTGTGGGGAGGGGCTGACACTGAAGCTTTCTTT. The encoded protein is CASSLWGGADTEAFF.

The J gene is TRBJ2-1, the V gene TRBV27, with 12 positions matching TRBD2. After removal of 5 bases from V and 4 bases from J, the junction contained 12 bases not matched to a gene. The CDR3 covers 18 residues. Germline V gene lookup returns CDR1 MNHEY and CDR2 SMNVEV (reference sequence). The CDR3 loop is CASSILGLAGSLYNEQFF. The CDR3 nucleotides are TGTGCCAGCAGTATCCTAGGACTAGCGGGAAGCTTATACAATGAGCAGTTCTTC.

This clone has just one count. This rearrangement joins TRBV4-1 to TRBJ2-1; the match to TRBD1 covers 12 bases. Germline trimming cut 1 base from V and 9 bases from J; bases unmatched to any gene: 4. There are 15 residues in the CDR3. Germline CDR1 MGHRA, CDR2 YSYEKL. Here the CDR3 DNA reads TGCGCCAGCAGCCAAGTCGGGACAGGGGGCTTTGAGCAGTTCTTC. Protein: CASSQVGTGGFEQFF.

The chain carries TRBV30 and TRBJ2-1, with D maybe TRBD2 (6 bases). The CDR3 totals 14 residues. The V gene lost 3 bases and the J gene lost 8 bases, with 17 bases spanning the gap. In germline, CDR1 is GTSNPN, CDR2 SVGIG (reference sequence). Here the CDR3 DNA reads TGTGCCTGGAGGTGGCTAGCGTCTAAGGATGAGCAGTTCTTC. Residues: CAWRWLASKDEQFF.

The chain has TRBV7-6 and TRBJ2-1; a weak D match, TRBD2 (6 bases). Germline V gene lookup returns CDR1 SGHVS and CDR2 FNYEAQ. The CDR3 runs to 14 residues. V was shortened by 7 bases and J by 4 bases, with 14 bases between the two germline ends. The CDR3 DNA is TGTGCCAGCAACCCCCACGGAGGGTACAATGAGCAGTTCTTC. Amino acid sequence: CASNPHGGYNEQFF. The whole variable domain, remainder taken from reference TRBV7-6 and TRBJ2-1, is GAGVSQSPRYKVTKRGQDVALRCDPISGHVSLYWYRQALGQGPEFLTYFNYEAQQDKSGLPNDRFSAERPEGSISTLTIQRTEQRDSAMYRCASNPHGGYNEQFFGPGTRLTVL.

This chain joins TRBV28 and TRBJ1-6; D unclear. This CDR3 is 15 amino acids long. Trimming stripped 3 bases from V and 0 bases from J, with 6 bases between. Germline V lookup: CDR1 MDHEN, CDR2 SYDVKM. This CDR3 reads CASSLGSSYNSPLHF. The CDR3 DNA reads as TGTGCCAGCAGTTTGGGGAGCTCCTATAATTCACCCCTCCACTTT.

The chain is built from TRBV10-2 and TRBJ1-4; TRBD1 might be the D (5 bases). V was clipped by 3 bases and J by 6 bases, with 11 bases between them. The CDR3 extends over 14 amino acids. CDR1 and CDR2 (germline): WSHSY, SAAADI. The CDR3 reads CASSDWGEDEKLFF. The CDR3 nucleotides read TGCGCCAGCAGTGACTGGGGGGAAGATGAAAAACTGTTTTTT.

The CDR3 is CASSSGLAGPQGGELFF. In DNA form, the CDR3 reads TGCGCCAGCAGCTCGGGACTAGCGGGACCCCAAGGCGGGGAGCTGTTTTTT. The chain uses TRBV5-1 and TRBJ2-2, with 13 bases identical to TRBD2. The trim removed 3 bases at V and 7 bases at J, leaving 9 bases unmatched. CDR1 SGHRS and CDR2 YFSETQ come from the germline V gene. This CDR3 comprises 17 residues.

This CDR3 is CASPRGGAGFDGYTF. The CDR3, as DNA: TGTGCCAGCCCTCGAGGGGGCGCAGGATTCGATGGCTACACCTTC. This rearrangement joins TRBV6-5 to TRBJ1-2, with TRBD1 matching 7 bases. The CDR3 sequence is 15 residues long. Germline V gene sequence: CDR1 MNHEY, CDR2 SVGAGI. V lost 8 bases to trimming and J lost 6 bases; unmatched junction nucleotides: 15.

The chain recombines TRBV5-4 with TRBJ1-5; a weak D match, TRBD1 (6 bases). The germline V and J ends were trimmed by 3 bases and 2 bases, with 12 bases remaining between them. Germline V CDR1 and CDR2: SGHNT, YYREEE (reference sequence). The CDR3 length is 15 residues. Here the CDR3 reads CASSSQGIGNQPQHF. The DNA for the CDR3 is TGTGCCAGCAGCTCACAGGGTATTGGCAATCAGCCCCAGCATTTT.

V usage is TRBV6-5 and J usage is TRBJ2-2; TRBD2 matches at 8 bases. This CDR3 has 15 residues. The trim removed 7 bases at V and 5 bases at J, leaving 9 bases unmatched. Germline CDR1 and CDR2: MNHEY and SVGAGI. CDR3 nucleotides: TGTGCCAGCAAATCACGGGGGGGCTGGACCGGGGAGCTGTTTTTT. Translation gives CASKSRGGWTGELFF.

This sequence joins TRBV4-2 and TRBJ2-7, with D possibly being TRBD2 (5 bases). The CDR3 has 20 residues. V lost 0 bases, J lost 0 bases, and 24 bases lay in between. Germline V lookup: CDR1 LGHNA, CDR2 YNFKEQ. CDR3 nucleotides: TGTGCCAGCAGCCAAGAGAAGAGGTCGACTACCTACTCGAGCTCCTACGAGCAGTACTTC. Amino acid sequence: CASSQEKRSTTYSSSYEQYF.

This sequence joins TRBV19 and TRBJ2-1; 7 bases map to TRBD1. V shed 1 base and J 8 bases; nucleotides not matched to a gene: 8. Germline CDR1 reads LNHDA; CDR2 reads SQIVND (reference sequence). This CDR3 has 15 amino acids. The CDR3 DNA reads TGTGCCAGTAGTATAGGGGGAACAGGGGTGGATGAGCAGTTCTTC. This encodes CASSIGGTGVDEQFF.

The rearrangement joins TRBV6-6 to TRBJ2-3, with D perhaps matching TRBD2 (5 bases). The CDR3 has 14 residues. The V end lost 7 bases, the J end lost 4 bases, and 15 bases lay between the germline ends. CDR1 and CDR2 (germline): MNHNY, SVGAGI (reference sequence). The CDR3 DNA reads TGTGCCAGCATCAGGATCGGGGATTCAGATACGCAGTATTTT. The encoded protein is CASIRIGDSDTQYF.

This chain joins TRBV7-6 and TRBJ2-5; 11 bases map to TRBD2. J lost 5 bases, V lost 1 base, and 3 bases had no gene match. Germline CDR1 SGHVS, CDR2 FNYEAQ. There are 15 residues in the CDR3. As DNA, the CDR3 is TGTGCCAGCAGCTTAGAGGTAGCGGGAGGGGAGACCCAGTACTTC. Its translation is CASSLEVAGGETQYF.

The chain employs TRBV28 and TRBJ2-3; D unclear. With 7 bases removed from V and 1 base from J, the gap between germline ends came to 12 bases. CDR1 and CDR2 from the germline V gene are MDHEN and SYDVKM. The length of the CDR3 is 14 residues. In DNA, the CDR3 is TGTGCCAGCATTCGAGCTAGAGGCACAGATACGCAGTATTTT. This encodes CASIRARGTDTQYF.